A single sample is the source of the 29 T cell receptor beta chains below, sequenced in a study of cytomegalovirus exposure and HLA in healthy donors. PCR involved 60 Vbeta and 13 Jbeta primers. The assay was immunoSEQ multiplex PCR, and TCRdb's table has in-frame clones only and misses some. The repertoire includes some 100,000 clones, over 60% of them detected once, and 4.6% sits in the top ten. The sequenced sample consisted of PBMCs. These receptor sequences come from a middle-aged woman in good health and CMV-seropositive.

The chain carries TRBV5-1 and TRBJ2-7, with TRBD2 matching over 7 bases. Trimming cost V 3 bases and J 2 bases; bases outside gene matches: 17. In germline, CDR1 is SGHRS, CDR2 YFSETQ. CDR3 length equals 18 residues. The CDR3 nucleotides are TGCGCCAGCAGCTGGGACGCGTCGGGGGGTAAAGTAACCTACGAGCAGTACTTC. It is translated as CASSWDASGGKVTYEQYF. Complete variable domain (other parts from reference TRBV5-1 and TRBJ2-7): KAGVTQTPRYLIKTRGQQVTLSCSPISGHRSVSWYQQTPGQGLQFLFEYFSETQRNKGNFPGRFSGRQFSNSRSEMNVSTLELGDSALYLCASSWDASGGKVTYEQYFGPGTRLTVT.

The V and J genes are TRBV6-6 and TRBJ2-7, with 10 bases that match TRBD2. Looked up from germline, CDR1 is MNHNY and CDR2 is SVGAGI (reference sequence). With V trimmed by 8 bases and J by 4 bases, 8 bases remained unmatched. There are 14 residues in the CDR3. The CDR3 DNA reads TGTGCCAGCCGGTGGGCTAGCGGGAGTTACGAGCAGTACTTC. It codes for CASRWASGSYEQYF.

The chain joins TRBV2 to TRBJ2-1, with TRBD2 matching 14 bases. From germline, CDR1 is SNHLY and CDR2 FYNNEI. V lost 4 bases, J lost 9 bases, and 5 bases stayed unmatched. CDR3 length equals 15 residues. The DNA for the CDR3 is TGTGCCAGCAGTGGACTAGCGGGAGGGCCGGGTGAGCAGTTCTTC. This gives the protein CASSGLAGGPGEQFF.

To note about this clone: A junction boundary mismatches the germline segment, possibly from a read error. This chain uses TRBV7-7 with TRBJ2-5, with 8 positions matching TRBD2. This CDR3 contains 16 residues. CDR1 SSHAT and CDR2 FNYEAQ come from the germline V gene (reference sequence). Here the CDR3 reads CASSPREGSSGETQYF. The DNA for the CDR3 is TGTGCTAGCAGCCCACGGGAGGGGAGTAGCGGAGAGACCCAGTACTTC.

This sequence joins TRBV7-9 and TRBJ2-7, with a tentative D call TRBD2 (6 bases). V lost 7 bases, J lost 6 bases, and 16 bases lay in between. CDR1 is SEHNR, CDR2 FQNEAQ, per germline (reference sequence). The CDR3 length is 13 residues. The CDR3 loop is CASTLWGVVEQYF. CDR3 DNA: TGTGCCAGCACACTTTGGGGGGTGGTCGAGCAGTACTTC.

Only a few counts were recorded for this clone. V usage is TRBV14 and J usage is TRBJ1-1, with D hard to call. This CDR3 is built from 15 residues. The germline CDR1 and CDR2 sequences are SGHDN and FVKESK. Trimming took 4 bases from V and 7 from J, leaving 19 bases between them. The CDR3 DNA reads TGTGCCAGCAGCCCTCCGTCAGGTCCCCCCGTTGAAGCTTTCTTT. Its protein is CASSPPSGPPVEAFF. The entire variable domain, with the rest obtained from reference TRBV14 and TRBJ1-1, is as follows: EAGVTQFPSHSVIEKGQTVTLRCDPISGHDNLYWYRRVMGKEIKFLLHFVKESKQDESGMPNNRFLAERTGGTYSTLKVQPAELEDSGVYFCASSPPSGPPVEAFFGQGTRLTVV.

The chain joins TRBV27 to TRBJ2-7; 7 bases map to TRBD2. The trim removed 8 bases at V and 9 bases at J, leaving 13 bases unmatched. The CDR3 is made up of 13 amino acids. Per the germline V gene, CDR1 is MNHEY and CDR2 is SMNVEV (reference sequence). DNA of the CDR3: TGTGCCAGCGGGGGGGGAGGGCCTGAATTGCAGTACTTC. The encoded protein is CASGGGGPELQYF.

This sequence joins TRBV2 and TRBJ2-3; D perhaps matches TRBD1 (7 bases). Germline lookup yields CDR1 SNHLY and CDR2 FYNNEI. This CDR3 has 12 residues. With 6 bases removed from V and 7 bases from J, the gap between germline ends came to 11 bases. This CDR3 is CASRAGGYTQYF. The DNA for the CDR3 is TGTGCCAGCAGGGCAGGGGGGTATACGCAGTATTTT.

This chain uses TRBV7-2 with TRBJ2-5, with D uncertain. This CDR3 has 13 amino acids. CDR1 is SGHTA and CDR2 is FQGNSA in the germline V gene. V lost 2 bases, J lost 3 bases, and 7 bases lay in between. This chain's CDR3 is CASSLLRKETQYF. CDR3 sequence (DNA): TGTGCCAGCAGCTTATTGCGAAAAGAGACCCAGTACTTC.

The chain links TRBV4-3 to TRBJ2-5, with 8 bases lining up with TRBD1. Matching the DNA end better, TRBJ2-7 makes the J call doubtful. CDR1 LGHNA and CDR2 YSLEER come from the germline V gene. The CDR3 has 15 residues. CDR3 coding DNA: TGCGCCAGCAGCCAAGGACAGGGGCCTTGGAACGAGCAGTACTTC. Translating it yields CASSQGQGPWNEQYF.

The chain links TRBV5-6 to TRBJ2-5, with TRBD2 matching 13 bases. CDR1 is SGHDT and CDR2 is YYEEEE in the germline V gene. Trimming took 4 bases from V and 4 from J; bases not matched to a gene: 4. The CDR3 has 15 amino acids. CDR3 sequence (DNA): TGTGCCAGCAGCCTCGGACTAGCGGGAGCAGAGACCCAGTACTTC. Its protein is CASSLGLAGAETQYF.

This clone was found a few times. V is TRBV6-5 and J is TRBJ2-1; possibly TRBD2 for D (5 bases). This CDR3 spans 15 amino acids. The V end was cut by 2 bases, the J end by 3 bases, with 11 bases between. Germline values: CDR1 MNHEY, CDR2 SVGAGI. The CDR3 is CASSYERSLYNEQFF. The DNA for the CDR3 is TGTGCCAGCAGTTACGAGCGGAGCCTCTACAATGAGCAGTTCTTC.

V is TRBV6-6 and J is TRBJ1-2; TRBD1 matches at 9 bases. V was pared by 6 bases and J by 2 bases, with 4 bases of the junction left unmatched. The CDR3 contains 14 residues. Germline CDR1 MNHNY, CDR2 SVGAGI (reference sequence). This CDR3 reads CASRGDRVNYGYTF. CDR3 nucleotide sequence: TGTGCCAGCAGGGGGGACAGGGTCAACTATGGCTACACCTTC.

V gene TRBV27 combines with J gene TRBJ2-6, with D perhaps matching TRBD1 (5 bases). The CDR3 extends over 16 amino acids. Germline V CDR1 and CDR2: MNHEY, SMNVEV (reference sequence). V was pared by 3 bases and J by 2 bases, with 11 bases between. This CDR3 is CASSFEGAAGANVLTF. The CDR3 region has the DNA TGTGCCAGCAGTTTCGAAGGGGCCGCTGGGGCCAACGTCCTGACTTTC.

The J gene is TRBJ1-1, the V gene TRBV19; a weak D match, TRBD1 (5 bases). Trimming removed 4 bases at V and 4 bases at J, with 16 bases between. Germline CDR1 reads LNHDA; CDR2 reads SQIVND (reference sequence). CDR3 length equals 15 residues. CDR3 sequence: CASSTAPGGVTEAFF. CDR3 DNA sequence: TGTGCCAGTAGTACGGCCCCGGGGGGAGTCACTGAAGCTTTCTTT.

The V gene is TRBV5-4, the J gene TRBJ1-4; 9 bases are shared with TRBD1. The germline V gene encodes CDR1 SGHNT and CDR2 YYREEE (reference sequence). Trimming took 4 bases from V and 7 from J; bases not matched to a gene: 5. This CDR3 spans 14 amino acids. CDR3 protein: CASSTGQGSEKLFF. Here the CDR3 DNA reads TGTGCCAGCAGCACGGGACAGGGTAGTGAAAAACTGTTTTTT.

CDR3 coding DNA: TGTGCCAGCAGGCCAACTAGCGATAGCTCCTACGAGCAGTACTTC. It codes for CASRPTSDSSYEQYF. The chain carries TRBV28 and TRBJ2-7, with TRBD2 matching over 7 bases. Trimming removed 6 bases from V and 0 bases from J; junction bases left unmatched: 8. Germline CDR1 MDHEN, CDR2 SYDVKM. The CDR3 length is 15 residues.

The gene calls are TRBV7-2 and TRBJ2-4, with D possibly matching TRBD2 (6 bases). The CDR3 length is 14 residues. V was trimmed by 5 bases and J by 0 bases, leaving 8 bases between them. Looked up from germline, CDR1 is SGHTA and CDR2 is FQGNSA. CDR3 loop: CASSMGLAKNIQYF. The CDR3 region has the DNA TGTGCCAGCAGCATGGGACTAGCCAAAAACATTCAGTACTTC.

The table lists this clone with a few counts. The chain is built from TRBV6-1 and TRBJ2-1, with a possible D match to TRBD2 (6 bases). V lost 10 bases, J lost 7 bases, and 14 bases lay in between. Germline V gene data show CDR1 as MNHNS and CDR2 as SASEGT. CDR3 size: 12 residues. In nucleotides, the CDR3 is TGTGCCACCGCGGAGGGAGGAAATGAGCAGTTCTTC. Encoded protein: CATAEGGNEQFF.

This clone was counted a few times. The rearrangement uses TRBV9 and TRBJ2-2; TRBD2 matches 7 bases. V dropped 2 bases and J dropped 4; count of bases not matched to a gene: 2. Germline loops: CDR1 SGDLS, CDR2 YYNGEE. The CDR3 consists of 14 residues. CDR3 DNA sequence: TGTGCCAGCAGCGTTTGGGGGGGCACCGGGGAGCTGTTTTTT. It specifies CASSVWGGTGELFF. Full variable domain (rest looked up from reference TRBV9 and TRBJ2-2): DSGVTQTPKHLITATGQRVTLRCSPRSGDLSVYWYQQSLDQGLQFLIQYYNGEERAKGNILERFSAQQFPDLHSELNLSSLELGDSALYFCASSVWGGTGELFFGEGSRLTVL.

The CDR3: CATSRDWGANTEAFF. The CDR3 DNA is TGTGCCACCAGCAGAGATTGGGGAGCGAACACTGAAGCTTTCTTT. V is TRBV15 and J is TRBJ1-1; D is unclear. The germline gives CDR1 LNHNV, CDR2 YYDKDF (reference sequence). Deletions cut 0 bases from V and 1 base from J, with 9 bases between. This CDR3 is built from 15 residues.

The chain's CDR3 is CASSFTGTGGEYGYTF. CDR3 bases: TGTGCCAGCAGCTTTACCGGGACAGGGGGAGAGTATGGCTACACCTTC. V gene TRBV7-2 combines with J gene TRBJ1-2; 11 bases agree with TRBD1. Germline trimming cut 3 bases from V and 5 bases from J; bases unmatched to any gene: 8. The germline gives CDR1 SGHTA, CDR2 FQGNSA. This CDR3 is 16 amino acids long. Variable domain in full (rest from reference TRBV7-2 and TRBJ1-2): GAGVSQSPSNKVTEKGKDVELRCDPISGHTALYWYRQSLGQGLEFLIYFQGNSAPDKSGLPSDRFSAERTGGSVSTLTIQRTQQEDSAVYLCASSFTGTGGEYGYTFGSGTRLTVV.

The chain joins TRBV4-1 to TRBJ2-7, with D possibly being TRBD2 (7 bases). Germline CDR1 MGHRA, CDR2 YSYEKL. Trimming took 0 bases from V and 2 from J, leaving 14 bases between them. The CDR3 totals 16 residues. CDR3 DNA sequence: TGCGCCAGCAGCCAAGAATTCGGGGGGCCTGCCTACGAGCAGTACTTC. It codes for CASSQEFGGPAYEQYF.

The genes are TRBV7-2 and TRBJ2-7; weak D call: TRBD1 (6 bases). The CDR3 is 14 residues long. Germline-derived CDR1 and CDR2 are SGHTA and FQGNSA. Trimming left V 4 bases short and J 5 bases short, with 15 bases between. The CDR3 nucleotides are TGTGCCAGCAGCTCACAGGGTTTAATCCACGAGCAGTACTTC. This translates into CASSSQGLIHEQYF.

The chain uses TRBV5-1 and TRBJ2-3; tentatively, D is TRBD2 (5 bases). The germline V gene has CDR1 SGHRS and CDR2 YFSETQ. There are 15 residues in the CDR3. V was pared by 3 bases and J by 2 bases, with 13 bases between. CDR3 sequence (DNA): TGCGCCAGCAGCTCGGTAGGGAGAATCACAGATACGCAGTATTTT. This gives the protein CASSSVGRITDTQYF.

This clone was counted a single time. The V and J genes are TRBV2 and TRBJ1-1; 8 positions agree with TRBD1. V lost 3 bases, J lost 2 bases, and 2 bases stayed unmatched. The CDR3 extends over 14 amino acids. The germline V gene has CDR1 SNHLY and CDR2 FYNNEI. In DNA, the CDR3 is TGTGCCAGCAGTGAGACAGGGGCCAACACTGAAGCTTTCTTT. Translating it yields CASSETGANTEAFF.

V gene TRBV2 combines with J gene TRBJ2-5, with D possibly matching TRBD2 (5 bases). Germline V lookup: CDR1 SNHLY, CDR2 FYNNEI. V was shortened by 6 bases and J by 5 bases, with 13 bases between the two germline ends. The CDR3 is 13 amino acids. The DNA of the CDR3 is TGTGCCAGCAGCAAGGGCCGAGGGGAGACCCAGTACTTC. It translates to CASSKGRGETQYF.

The chain uses TRBV5-1 and TRBJ2-1; the match to TRBD2 covers 9 bases. The length of the CDR3 is 17 residues. The germline gives CDR1 SGHRS, CDR2 YFSETQ. J lost 3 bases, V lost 3 bases, and 10 bases had no gene match. The CDR3 here is CASSSLGGRALYNEQFF. DNA for the CDR3: TGCGCCAGCAGCTCCTTGGGCGGGAGGGCCCTCTACAATGAGCAGTTCTTC. Full variable domain (rest looked up from reference TRBV5-1 and TRBJ2-1): KAGVTQTPRYLIKTRGQQVTLSCSPISGHRSVSWYQQTPGQGLQFLFEYFSETQRNKGNFPGRFSGRQFSNSRSEMNVSTLELGDSALYLCASSSLGGRALYNEQFFGPGTRLTVL.

The chain links TRBV9 to TRBJ2-1, with D possibly TRBD1 on 5 matching bases. The CDR3 length is 13 residues. Germline V CDR1 and CDR2: SGDLS, YYNGEE. Trimming removed 4 bases at V and 9 bases at J, with 14 bases between. The CDR3 DNA follows: TGTGCCAGCAGCTTGGGGCTAGACCGTGAGCAGTTCTTC. Residues: CASSLGLDREQFF.